This TCR beta chain was found in a study of human T cells and chemical hapten exposure. Specified time point: patch test 2, 6 weeks after DPC sensitization. The sample's treatment: therapeutic diphenylcyclopropenone sensitization with weekly scalp DPC. Blood sampling preceded each patch test application. Source study methods: Samples ranged from roughly 20,000 to 750,000 TCRs, with a median of 95,638. TCRdb reanalysed the RACE reads using MiXCR and keeps one entry per CDR3 protein. The V and J calls reflect TCRdb's pipeline rather than the authors' work. Of over 100,000 distinct CDR3 sequences in the sample, roughly 10% are singletons; the top ten hold approximately 2.8%. V dropped 2 bases and J dropped 6; count of bases not matched to a gene: 4. The germline V gene encodes CDR1 ENHRY and CDR2 SYGVKD. The CDR3 is 14 amino acids. This clonotype was seen at least ten times.

This specimen consisted of whole blood, obtained in connection with sensitization to the hapten diphenylcyclopropenone (DPC). This TCR derives from a woman aged 40 to 55 with alopecia areata. Some clones in this sample may be carry-over from other donors' samples. The chain joins TRBV10-3 to TRBJ2-1, with 7 nucleotides matching TRBD1. In DNA form, the CDR3 reads TGTGCCATCAGTGAGGTGACAGGGCCCAATGAGCAGTTCTTC. Its protein is CAISEVTGPNEQFF.